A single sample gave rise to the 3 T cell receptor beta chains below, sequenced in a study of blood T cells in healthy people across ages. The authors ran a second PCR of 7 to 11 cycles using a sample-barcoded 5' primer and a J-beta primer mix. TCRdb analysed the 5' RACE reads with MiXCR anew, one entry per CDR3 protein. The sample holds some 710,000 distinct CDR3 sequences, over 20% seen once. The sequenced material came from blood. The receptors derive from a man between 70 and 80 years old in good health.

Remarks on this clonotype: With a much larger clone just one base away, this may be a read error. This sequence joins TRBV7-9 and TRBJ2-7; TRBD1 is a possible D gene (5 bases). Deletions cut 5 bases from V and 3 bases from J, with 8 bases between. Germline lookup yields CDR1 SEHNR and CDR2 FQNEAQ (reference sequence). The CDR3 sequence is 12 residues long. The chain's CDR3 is CASSHQGYEQYF. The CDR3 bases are TGTGCCAGCAGCCATCAGGGCTACGAGCAGTACTTC.

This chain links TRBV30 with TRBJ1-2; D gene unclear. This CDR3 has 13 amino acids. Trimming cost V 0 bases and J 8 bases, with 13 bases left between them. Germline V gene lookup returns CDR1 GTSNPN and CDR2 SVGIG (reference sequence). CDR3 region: CAWSVWGSRGYTF. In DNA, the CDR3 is TGTGCCTGGAGTGTATGGGGATCAAGAGGCTACACCTTC.

CDR3 region: CSAVTGDQGYTF. The CDR3 coding sequence is TGCAGTGCTGTTACAGGGGATCAAGGCTACACCTTC. The V and J genes are TRBV20-1 and TRBJ1-2, with 7 bases matching TRBD1. Germline V gene sequence: CDR1 DFQATT, CDR2 SNEGSKA (reference sequence). There are 12 residues in the CDR3. Losses at the gene ends were 5 bases for V and 8 bases for J; bases not matched to a gene: 8.